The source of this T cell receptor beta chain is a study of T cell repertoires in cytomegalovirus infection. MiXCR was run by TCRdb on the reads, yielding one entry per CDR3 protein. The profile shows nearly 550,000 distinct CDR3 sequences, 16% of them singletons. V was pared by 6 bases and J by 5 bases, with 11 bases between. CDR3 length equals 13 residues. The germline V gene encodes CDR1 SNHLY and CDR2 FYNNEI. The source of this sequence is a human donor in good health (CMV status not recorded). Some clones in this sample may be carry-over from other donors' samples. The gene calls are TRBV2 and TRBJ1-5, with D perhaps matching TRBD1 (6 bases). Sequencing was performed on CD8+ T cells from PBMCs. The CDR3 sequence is CASRNRDDQPQHF. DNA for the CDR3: TGTGCCAGCAGGAACAGGGATGATCAGCCCCAGCATTTT.